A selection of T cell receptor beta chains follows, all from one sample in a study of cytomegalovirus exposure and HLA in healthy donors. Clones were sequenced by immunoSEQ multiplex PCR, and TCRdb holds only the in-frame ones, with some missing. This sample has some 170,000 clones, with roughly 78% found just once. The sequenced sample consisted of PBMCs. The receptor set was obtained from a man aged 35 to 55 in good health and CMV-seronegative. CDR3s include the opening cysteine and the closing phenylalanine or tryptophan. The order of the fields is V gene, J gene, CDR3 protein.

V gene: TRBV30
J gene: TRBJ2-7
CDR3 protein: CAWSGTVAGEQYF

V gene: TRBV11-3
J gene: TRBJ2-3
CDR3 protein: CASSPGQGGTDTQYF

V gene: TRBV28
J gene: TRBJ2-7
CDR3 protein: CASSPSKGLGASNYEQYF

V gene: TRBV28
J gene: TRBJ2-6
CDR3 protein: CASSRPYPTGPSGANVLTF

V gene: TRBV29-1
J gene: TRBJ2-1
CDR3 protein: CSGQLGTSGRYNEQFF

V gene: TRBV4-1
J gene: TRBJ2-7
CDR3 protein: CASSQDGTSGTHTSEQYF

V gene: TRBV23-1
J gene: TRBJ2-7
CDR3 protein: CASSQWSGSYEQYF

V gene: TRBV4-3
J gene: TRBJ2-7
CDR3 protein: CASSQATGFSYEQYF

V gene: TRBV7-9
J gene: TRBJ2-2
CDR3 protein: CASRQRAGTDTGELFF

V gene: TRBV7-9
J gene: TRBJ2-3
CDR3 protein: CSSSPGTDTTDTQYF

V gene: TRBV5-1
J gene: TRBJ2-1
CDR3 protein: CASSFVRSSNEQFF

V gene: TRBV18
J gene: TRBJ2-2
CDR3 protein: CASSPREADTGELFF

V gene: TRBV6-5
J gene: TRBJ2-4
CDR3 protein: CASRAGISNIQYF

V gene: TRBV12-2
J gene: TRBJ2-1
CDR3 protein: CASRLGETGLCEPSSYNEQFF

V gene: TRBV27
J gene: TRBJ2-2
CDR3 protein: CASSPLQGMVTGELFF

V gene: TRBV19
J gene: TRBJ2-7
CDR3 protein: CASSMGLAAYEQYF

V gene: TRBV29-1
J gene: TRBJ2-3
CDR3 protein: CSSSWTGVEDTQYF

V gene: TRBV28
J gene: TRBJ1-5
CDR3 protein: CASSFGQGHNQPQHF

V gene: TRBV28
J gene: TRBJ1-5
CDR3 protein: CASTTGTGGSQNQPQHF

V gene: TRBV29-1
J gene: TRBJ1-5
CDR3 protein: CSVRDTGLHQPQHF

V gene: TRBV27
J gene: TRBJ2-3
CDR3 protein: CASSSQFTDTQYF

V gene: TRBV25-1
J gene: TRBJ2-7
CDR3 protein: CASSGPGQGFNEQYF

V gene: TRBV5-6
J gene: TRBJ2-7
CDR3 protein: CASSRDYEQYF

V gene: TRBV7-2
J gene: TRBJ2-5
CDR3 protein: CASSLAGLQETQYF

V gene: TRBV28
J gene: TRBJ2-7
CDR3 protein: CASSQLSGRDAEQYF

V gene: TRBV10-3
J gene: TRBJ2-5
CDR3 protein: CAIGPDARETQYF

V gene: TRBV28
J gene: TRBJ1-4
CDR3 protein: CASSGGAWDEKLFF

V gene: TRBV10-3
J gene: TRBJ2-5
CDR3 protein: CAIRGDTQETQYF

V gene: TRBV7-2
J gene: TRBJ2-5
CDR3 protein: CASGASGRFLYQETQYF

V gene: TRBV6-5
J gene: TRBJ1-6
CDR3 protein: CASGGSAPLHF

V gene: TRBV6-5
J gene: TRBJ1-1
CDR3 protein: CASSTNTEAFF

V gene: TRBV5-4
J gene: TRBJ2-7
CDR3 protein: CASSFVGGLPYEQYF

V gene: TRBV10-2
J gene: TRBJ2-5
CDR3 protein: CASSDRDRGETQYF

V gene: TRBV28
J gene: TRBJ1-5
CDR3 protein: CATSPSLNQPQHF

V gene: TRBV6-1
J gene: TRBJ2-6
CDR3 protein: CASSQSGANGLTF

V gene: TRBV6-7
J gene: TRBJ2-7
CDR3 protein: CATTPGTSGRMEYEQYF

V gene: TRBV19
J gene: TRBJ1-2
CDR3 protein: CASSINPTAVYGYTF

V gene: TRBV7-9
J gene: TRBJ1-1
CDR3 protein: CSSSDSWAEAFF

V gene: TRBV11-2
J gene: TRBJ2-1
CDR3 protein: CASSLIAGGGNEQFF

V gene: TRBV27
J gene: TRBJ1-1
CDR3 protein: CASGHQMNTEAFF

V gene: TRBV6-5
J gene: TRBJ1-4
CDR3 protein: CASADRGANEKLFF

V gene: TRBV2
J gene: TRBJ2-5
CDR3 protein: CASSETARGRGETQYF

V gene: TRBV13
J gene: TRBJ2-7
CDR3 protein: CASSLGTFGLAGNPYEQYF

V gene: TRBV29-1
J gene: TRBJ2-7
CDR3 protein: CSVVMGVGYEQYF

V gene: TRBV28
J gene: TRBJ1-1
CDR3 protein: CASSWAGGNTEAFF

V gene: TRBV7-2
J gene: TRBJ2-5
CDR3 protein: CASSLDVRGGGAQYF

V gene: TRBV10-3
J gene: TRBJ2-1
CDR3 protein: CAISQTSGSANEQFF

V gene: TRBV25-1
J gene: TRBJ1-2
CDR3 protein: CASSDAGAGYGYTF

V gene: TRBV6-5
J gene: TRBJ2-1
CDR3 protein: CASSLTGYNEQFF

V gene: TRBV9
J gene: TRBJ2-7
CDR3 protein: CASSVGSMGQANEQYF

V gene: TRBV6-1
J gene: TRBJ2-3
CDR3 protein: CASSPGQSSTDTQYF

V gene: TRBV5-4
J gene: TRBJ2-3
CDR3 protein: CASSPRTSGSTDTQYF

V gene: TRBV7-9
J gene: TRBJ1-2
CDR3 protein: CASSLGGAMSNYGYTF